A single sample is the source of the 25 T cell receptor beta chains below, sequenced in a study of blood T cells in healthy people across ages. Next came a second PCR, run for roughly 6 to 11 cycles, which used a sample-barcoded 5' primer along with a J-beta primer mix. Using its own MiXCR run on the 5' RACE reads, TCRdb lists one record per CDR3 protein. The sample has about 1.4 million distinct CDR3 sequences; approximately 59% are singletons. Sequencing input: blood. These receptors all stem from a man aged 18 to 29 in good health.

This clonotype was seen a handful of times. V and J are TRBV2 and TRBJ2-1; the D is unclear. Germline-derived CDR1 and CDR2 are SNHLY and FYNNEI. The CDR3 spans 11 residues. V was shortened by 4 bases and J by 9 bases, with 7 bases between the two germline ends. CDR3 residues: CASSGAGEQFF. Here the CDR3 DNA reads TGTGCCAGCAGTGGGGCAGGTGAGCAGTTCTTC.

This chain connects TRBV29-1 to TRBJ2-3, with D possibly being TRBD1 (6 bases). Germline-derived CDR1 and CDR2 are SQVTM and ANQGSEA. The V end lost 4 bases, the J end lost 6 bases, and 17 bases lay between the germline ends. This CDR3 spans 14 amino acids. The CDR3 nucleotides are TGCAGCGTTGGGCAGGGGTGGTATGCGGATACGCAGTATTTT. Its protein product is CSVGQGWYADTQYF.

J is TRBJ1-2 and V is TRBV27; 9 bases line up with TRBD1. Germline values: CDR1 MNHEY, CDR2 SMNVEV (reference sequence). CDR3 size: 14 residues. Germline trimming cut 5 bases from V and 6 bases from J; bases unmatched to any gene: 7. CDR3 DNA sequence: TGTGCCAGCAGTCCCACGGACAGGGGACATGGCTACACCTTC. Translated: CASSPTDRGHGYTF.

This clonotype came up a few times. At one of its ends the junction is not consistent with the germline gene, which may arise from a read error. For the CDR3, the DNA is TGCAGTGCCAGAGGACAGATGTACTACGAGCAGTACTTC. It translates to CSARGQMYYEQYF. The chain employs TRBV20-1 and TRBJ2-7; D is possibly TRBD1 (6 bases). The CDR3 totals 13 residues. The germline V gene encodes CDR1 DFQATT and CDR2 SNEGSKA (reference sequence).

The V and J genes are TRBV5-1 and TRBJ2-7, with 10 nucleotides matching TRBD2. CDR1 is SGHRS, CDR2 YFSETQ, per germline. The CDR3 loop spans 16 amino acids. J gave up 7 bases and V 4 bases, and 14 bases lay outside the gene matches. For the CDR3, the DNA is TGCGCCAGCAGCAAAGGACTAGCGGCCTCCTACAATGAGCAGTACTTC. This encodes CASSKGLAASYNEQYF.

This clonotype has just one count. The chain joins TRBV7-2 to TRBJ2-4, with D perhaps assigned TRBD1 or TRBD2 (5 bases each). The better agreement between TRBJ2-7 and the DNA end casts doubt on the J call. This CDR3 has 12 residues. The germline V gene has CDR1 SGHTA and CDR2 FQGNSA. CDR3 DNA: TGTGCCAGCAGCTGGTCGGGGCTCGAGCAGTACTTC. It is translated as CASSWSGLEQYF.

The chain couples TRBV4-3 to TRBJ1-6, with 7 bases identical to TRBD1. Germline CDR1 and CDR2: LGHNA and YSLEER. This CDR3 is 17 amino acids long. The V and J ends lost 1 base and 8 bases, in that order; junction bases with no gene match: 11. CDR3 in amino acids: CASSQGADAGGYSPLHF. DNA for the CDR3: TGCGCCAGCAGCCAAGGGGCGGACGCAGGGGGGTATTCACCCCTCCACTTT.

V and J are TRBV28 and TRBJ1-1; no firm D call. The CDR3 loop spans 12 amino acids. With 7 bases removed from V and 9 bases from J, the gap between germline ends came to 15 bases. Looked up from germline, CDR1 is MDHEN and CDR2 is SYDVKM. The CDR3 loop reads CASTKPSGQAFF. The CDR3 DNA reads as TGTGCCAGCACGAAACCGAGTGGCCAAGCTTTCTTT.

The chain carries TRBV29-1 and TRBJ2-7; a possible D gene is TRBD2 (5 bases). The J call could be wrong; TRBJ2-5 is a better fit for the DNA end. Germline CDR1 SQVTM, CDR2 ANQGSEA. CDR3 length: 14 amino acids. CDR3 coding DNA: TGCAGCGTTTCGCCTAACACCAGAGGGGAGACCCAGTACTTC. Translating it yields CSVSPNTRGETQYF.

The rearrangement links TRBV14 to TRBJ1-3, with D unclear. The length of the CDR3 is 14 residues. V was clipped by 2 bases and J by 0 bases, with 5 bases between them. Looked up from germline, CDR1 is SGHDN and CDR2 is FVKESK. The CDR3 protein is CASSQSDSGNTIYF. CDR3 DNA: TGTGCCAGCAGCCAAAGCGACTCTGGAAACACCATATATTTT.

The V and J genes are TRBV24-1 and TRBJ2-1; 10 nucleotides align to TRBD2. CDR3 length: 20 amino acids. Trimming took 3 bases from V and 2 from J; bases not matched to a gene: 15. CDR1 and CDR2 (germline): KGHDR, SFDVKD. DNA for the CDR3: TGTGCCACCAGTGATCCTGCTGTAGAGCGGGGGGGCTTCACCTACAATGAGCAGTTCTTC. It encodes CATSDPAVERGGFTYNEQFF.

The chain links TRBV29-1 to TRBJ2-1; 15 positions match TRBD2. The DNA end favors TRBJ2-7, so the J call may be wrong. Germline V gene data show CDR1 as SQVTM and CDR2 as ANQGSEA. This CDR3 is 17 amino acids long. CDR3 sequence: CSVTGTSGRKKYNEQYF. CDR3 bases: TGCAGCGTGACGGGGACTAGCGGGAGGAAAAAGTACAATGAGCAGTACTTC.

The rearrangement uses TRBV29-1 and TRBJ2-7; D remains unclear. CDR3 length equals 12 residues. Deletions cut 7 bases from V and 0 bases from J, with 10 bases between. The germline gives CDR1 SQVTM, CDR2 ANQGSEA. CDR3 loop: CSARLSSYEQYF. Written as DNA, the CDR3 is TGCAGCGCCCGTTTAAGCTCCTACGAGCAGTACTTC.

This clonotype was observed a handful of times. V gene TRBV28 combines with J gene TRBJ2-4; 14 nucleotides match TRBD2. CDR3 length: 18 residues. Trimming took 4 bases from V and 2 from J; bases not matched to a gene: 7. Germline CDR1 MDHEN, CDR2 SYDVKM. CDR3 bases: TGTGCCAGCAGTTCCCTCGGACTAGCGGGGGGAACCAAAAACATTCAGTACTTC. This gives the protein CASSSLGLAGGTKNIQYF.

The chain carries TRBV27 and TRBJ2-1, with D uncertain. The CDR3 has 11 amino acids. Germline V gives CDR1 MNHEY, CDR2 SMNVEV (reference sequence). Trimming cost V 5 bases and J 10 bases, with 9 bases left between them. The CDR3 loop reads CASSRAAEQFF. As DNA, the CDR3 is TGTGCCAGCAGTCGGGCAGCCGAGCAGTTCTTC.

A few counts support this clonotype. The chain has TRBV13 and TRBJ2-7; unclear D gene. The J call is in doubt because the DNA end fits TRBJ2-5 better. Per the germline V gene, CDR1 is PRHDT and CDR2 is FYEKMQ (reference sequence). There are 15 residues in the CDR3. The CDR3, as DNA: TGTGCCAGCAGCTTAGTACCCGAAACCGTGGAGACCCAGTACTTC. It codes for CASSLVPETVETQYF.

This clonotype was recorded only once. The gene calls are TRBV12-3 or TRBV12-4 and TRBJ2-5; 7 bases fit TRBD2. The trim removed 7 bases at V and 1 base at J, leaving 12 bases unmatched. This CDR3 has 16 residues. The CDR3 protein is CASKLTGLTIQETQYF. In DNA form, the CDR3 reads TGTGCCAGCAAATTAACGGGACTAACCATCCAAGAGACCCAGTACTTC.

The V call is TRBV20-1, the J call TRBJ2-1; no clear D. The V gene's germline CDR1 is DFQATT and CDR2 SNEGSKA (reference sequence). Between the trimmed V and J ends, which lost 0 bases and 0 bases, there was a span of 15 bases. The CDR3 consists of 17 residues. The CDR3 reads CSARDTQGRRSYNEQFF. In nucleotides, the CDR3 is TGCAGTGCTAGAGATACCCAAGGACGCCGCTCCTACAATGAGCAGTTCTTC.

V is TRBV10-1 and J is TRBJ2-3; D unresolved. There are 15 residues in the CDR3. V was cut by 0 bases and J by 3 bases, with 10 bases left in between. Germline assignment: CDR1 WNHNN and CDR2 SYGVQD (reference sequence). CDR3 in amino acids: CASSESSGSTDTQYF. CDR3 coding DNA: TGCGCCAGCAGTGAGTCGAGTGGTTCGACAGATACGCAGTATTTT.

This clonotype was detected a few times. J is TRBJ2-1 and V is TRBV5-1; TRBD2 agrees at 7 bases. There are 16 residues in the CDR3. CDR1 SGHRS and CDR2 YFSETQ come from the germline V gene. Unmatched junction bases numbered 12, after V lost 5 bases and J lost 4 bases. CDR3 residues: CASRQSGLAVYNEQFF. Written as DNA, the CDR3 is TGCGCCAGCAGACAGTCGGGCCTAGCGGTATACAATGAGCAGTTCTTC.

J is TRBJ2-5 and V is TRBV20-1; TRBD2 aligns across 10 bases. This CDR3 spans 16 amino acids. The V gene's germline CDR1 is DFQATT and CDR2 SNEGSKA (reference sequence). J was trimmed by 5 bases and V by 1 base; bases with no gene match: 10. This CDR3 is CSARAFSGGPWETQYF. Written as DNA, the CDR3 is TGCAGTGCTAGAGCCTTTAGCGGGGGGCCCTGGGAGACCCAGTACTTC.

In its sample, this clonotype was seen a few times. This chain links TRBV25-1 with TRBJ1-1; TRBD1 matches 8 bases. Per germline, CDR1 MGHDK and CDR2 SYGVNS. The CDR3 totals 15 residues. V dropped 3 bases and J dropped 3; count of bases not matched to a gene: 6. This chain's CDR3 is CASSDPGQGDTEAFF. For the CDR3, the DNA is TGTGCCAGCAGTGACCCCGGACAGGGCGACACTGAAGCTTTCTTT.

J is TRBJ2-7 and V is TRBV7-4; possibly TRBD1 for D (6 bases). Germline assignment: CDR1 SGHVT and CDR2 SQSDAQ. Trimming pared 0 bases from V and 5 bases from J, leaving 20 bases between. The CDR3 sequence is 17 residues long. Written as DNA, the CDR3 is TGTGCCAGCAGCTTAGCTTACAGGGTCGAGGAGTTCCACGAGCAGTACTTC. Translating it yields CASSLAYRVEEFHEQYF.

This chain uses TRBV12-5 with TRBJ2-4, with D possibly being TRBD2 (6 bases). Deletions cut 10 bases from V and 3 bases from J, with 13 bases between. There are 13 residues in the CDR3. Germline CDR1 reads LGHNT; CDR2 reads FRNRAP. CDR3 nucleotide sequence: TGTGCTATAGGCGGGGAAAACAAAAACATTCAGTACTTC. Translated: CAIGGENKNIQYF. Combining the CDR3 with reference TRBV12-5 and TRBJ2-4 gives the whole variable domain DARVTQTPRHKVTEMGQEVTMRCQPILGHNTVFWYRQTMMQGLELLAYFRNRAPLDDSGMPKDRFSAEMPDATLATLKIQPSEPRDSAVYFCAIGGENKNIQYFGAGTRLSVL.

This clonotype was found once. The rearrangement links TRBV2 to TRBJ1-2; 9 bases agree with TRBD1. After removal of 1 base from V and 4 bases from J, the junction contained 4 bases not matched to a gene. The CDR3 is 15 residues long. CDR1 and CDR2 (germline): SNHLY, FYNNEI. The CDR3 DNA reads as TGTGCCAGCAGTGAAGGGGGGGACAGGGCCTATGGCTACACCTTC. As protein: CASSEGGDRAYGYTF.